One sample yielded the 12 T cell receptor beta chains listed below, sequenced in a study of Graves' ophthalmopathy and Graves' hyperthyroidism. The study amplified TCR beta CDR3 regions using RNA transcripts. Following a first-round RT-PCR that used HTBI primers, a second-round multiplex PCR was carried out. Using its own MiXCR run on the multiplex PCR reads, TCRdb lists one record per CDR3 protein. Of about 590,000 distinct CDR3 sequences in the sample, roughly 39% were seen once. The sequencing sample was made of peripheral blood or thyroid tissue (not recorded which). The receptors were gathered from an adult man with Graves' hyperthyroidism.

Turning to this clonotype: A clone one base away is much larger, so this may be a read error. V gene TRBV20-1 combines with J gene TRBJ1-2, with a possible D match to TRBD1 (5 bases). V lost 3 bases and J lost 2, with 10 bases in between. Per germline, CDR1 DFQATT and CDR2 SNEGSKA (reference sequence). CDR3 length equals 13 residues. In nucleotides, the CDR3 is TGCAGTGCTAGCCCCGGGGGGAACTATGGCTACACCTTC. Amino acids: CSASPGGNYGYTF.

This clonotype was counted a few times. The J gene is TRBJ1-6, the V gene TRBV6-1, with TRBD1 as a possible D gene (5 bases). V was trimmed by 11 bases and J by 5 bases, leaving 13 bases between them. This CDR3 is 13 amino acids long. CDR1 and CDR2 (germline): MNHNS, SASEGT. For the CDR3, the DNA is TGTGCCGGCTCCGGGACGGATAATTCACCCCTCCACTTT. Residues: CAGSGTDNSPLHF.

This clonotype was picked up a small number of times. The V and J genes are TRBV11-2 and TRBJ2-7; 9 bases line up with TRBD2. The CDR3 totals 15 residues. Per germline, CDR1 SGHAT and CDR2 FQNNGV. The V and J ends lost 5 bases and 1 base, in that order; junction bases with no gene match: 6. DNA for the CDR3: TGTGCCAGCAGCCCTACTAGCGGGCCATCCTACGAGCAGTACTTC. Amino acid sequence: CASSPTSGPSYEQYF. The full variable domain, in which reference TRBV11-2 and TRBJ2-7 provide the parts outside the CDR3, is EAGVAQSPRYKIIEKRQSVAFWCNPISGHATLYWYQQILGQGPKLLIQFQNNGVVDDSQLPKDRFSAERLKGVDSTLKIQPAKLEDSAVYLCASSPTSGPSYEQYFGPGTRLTVT.

This chain uses TRBV18 with TRBJ2-7; D is possibly TRBD1 (6 bases). Trimming shortened V by 2 bases and J by 5 bases, and 7 bases separated the two germline ends. CDR1 is KGHSH, CDR2 LQKENI, per germline. The CDR3 contains 12 residues. CDR3 sequence reads: CASSPAGDEQYF. The DNA of the CDR3 is TGTGCCAGCTCACCAGCAGGGGACGAGCAGTACTTC.

This clonotype was picked up many times. The chain employs TRBV24-1 and TRBJ2-2, with 7 bases aligning to TRBD1. From germline, CDR1 is KGHDR and CDR2 SFDVKD. The J segment lost 0 bases and the V segment lost 5 bases, leaving 5 bases of the junction unmatched. The CDR3 length is 16 residues. The CDR3 reads CATSGKGAPNTGELFF. In DNA, the CDR3 is TGTGCCACCAGTGGGAAGGGGGCTCCGAACACCGGGGAGCTGTTTTTT.

Points on this clonotype: With a much larger clone just one base away, this may be a read error. This chain links TRBV10-3 with TRBJ1-2; TRBD1 agrees at 7 bases. Germline V CDR1 and CDR2: ENHRY, SYGVKD. V gave up 11 bases and J gave up 2 bases; unmatched junction bases: 17. The CDR3 is 16 amino acids. The chain's CDR3 is CAGSSMDRLFNYGYTF. CDR3 in DNA: TGTGCCGGCAGTTCGATGGACAGGCTATTCAACTATGGCTACACCTTC.

The V call is TRBV10-3, the J call TRBJ2-7; 12 bases agree with TRBD2. Germline CDR1 reads ENHRY; CDR2 reads SYGVKD. The CDR3 consists of 20 residues. J gave up 6 bases and V 10 bases, and 28 bases lay outside the gene matches. This chain's CDR3 is CASNKPLQGLAGRGHCEQYF. The CDR3, as DNA: TGTGCCAGCAACAAACCACTACAAGGACTAGCGGGGAGAGGACACTGCGAGCAGTACTTC.

The genes are TRBV19 and TRBJ2-7; 8 nucleotides align to TRBD1. The J call may not be correct, given that the DNA end is closer to TRBJ2-1. The germline V gene encodes CDR1 LNHDA and CDR2 SQIVND (reference sequence). This CDR3 spans 13 amino acids. CDR3 bases: TGTGCCAGTAGAGCGGACAGGGCCGATGAGCAGTTCTTC. This codes for CASRADRADEQFF.

Concerning this clonotype: A read error may explain this, as a much larger clone is one base away. V is TRBV20-1 and J is TRBJ2-7; TRBD2 might be the D (6 bases). From germline, CDR1 is DFQATT and CDR2 SNEGSKA (reference sequence). There are 14 residues in the CDR3. V dropped 6 bases and J dropped 6 bases, with 21 bases sitting between them. CDR3 in DNA: TGCAGTGCCACCTATGGGGGGTATAGGGGCGAGCAGTACTTC. This translates into CSATYGGYRGEQYF.

This clonotype has at least ten counts. V gene TRBV7-2 combines with J gene TRBJ1-4, with D possibly TRBD1 on 5 matching bases. V gave up 5 bases and J gave up 3 bases, with 13 bases separating them. This CDR3 is built from 15 residues. CDR1 SGHTA and CDR2 FQGNSA come from the germline V gene. As DNA, the CDR3 is TGTGCCAGCAGCATTTTCGGGACCTCTAATGAAAAACTGTTTTTT. This translates into CASSIFGTSNEKLFF. Using reference TRBV7-2 and TRBJ1-4 for the parts outside the CDR3, the full variable domain is GAGVSQSPSNKVTEKGKDVELRCDPISGHTALYWYRQSLGQGLEFLIYFQGNSAPDKSGLPSDRFSAERTGGSVSTLTIQRTQQEDSAVYLCASSIFGTSNEKLFFGSGTQLSVL.

The rearrangement joins TRBV29-1 to TRBJ1-3; D not certain. Germline CDR1 SQVTM, CDR2 ANQGSEA. The CDR3 is 12 residues long. The V end lost 7 bases, the J end lost 8 bases, and 15 bases lay between the germline ends. The CDR3 here is CSANGRGDTIYF. The CDR3 nucleotides are TGCAGCGCTAACGGACGGGGAGACACCATATATTTT.

This clonotype has a count of ten or more. The rearrangement uses TRBV5-6 and TRBJ1-5, with unresolved D. The CDR3 is 15 residues long. Germline V gene sequence: CDR1 SGHDT, CDR2 YYEEEE. The V end was cut by 1 base, the J end by 0 bases, with 8 bases between. The CDR3 is CASSLQDHSNQPQHF. The CDR3 bases are TGTGCCAGCAGCTTGCAGGACCATAGCAATCAGCCCCAGCATTTT. Combining the CDR3 with reference TRBV5-6 and TRBJ1-5 gives the whole variable domain DAGVTQSPTHLIKTRGQQVTLRCSPKSGHDTVSWYQQALGQGPQFIFQYYEEEERQRGNFPDRFSGHQFPNYSSELNVNALLLGDSALYLCASSLQDHSNQPQHFGDGTRLSIL.